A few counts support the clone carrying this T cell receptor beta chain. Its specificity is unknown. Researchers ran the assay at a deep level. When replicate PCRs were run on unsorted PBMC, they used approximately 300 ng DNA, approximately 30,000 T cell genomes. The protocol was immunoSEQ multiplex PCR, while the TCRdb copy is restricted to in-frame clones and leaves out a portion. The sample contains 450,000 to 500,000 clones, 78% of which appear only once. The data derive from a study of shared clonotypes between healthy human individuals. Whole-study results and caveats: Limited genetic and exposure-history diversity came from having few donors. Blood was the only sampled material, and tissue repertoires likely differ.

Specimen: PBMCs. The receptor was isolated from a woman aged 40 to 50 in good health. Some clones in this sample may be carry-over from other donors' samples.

The CDR3 region is CASSVATTTPSYEQYF. The CDR3 bases are TGTGCCAGCAGTGTAGCAACGACCACACCCTCCTACGAGCAGTACTTC. The rearrangement uses TRBV6-1 and TRBJ2-7; D not resolved. The CDR3 contains 16 residues. Trimming took 4 bases from V and 0 from J, leaving 16 bases between them. Germline V gene lookup returns CDR1 MNHNS and CDR2 SASEGT.